Presented here are 5 T cell receptor beta chains from one specimen sequenced in a study of identical twins. MiXCR was run by TCRdb on the 5' RACE reads, yielding one entry per CDR3 protein. The repertoire holds approximately 890,000 distinct CDR3 sequences, with 9% to 15% as singletons. The data were also submitted as part of a second study, on yellow fever vaccine responses in identical twins.

The specimen was PBMCs. The receptor set was obtained from a woman between 18 and 29 years old in good health.

The sample holds many counts of this clonotype. The genes are TRBV9 and TRBJ1-1; D gene ambiguous. The CDR3 has 14 residues. Germline lookup yields CDR1 SGDLS and CDR2 YYNGEE. V shed 4 bases and J shed 3 bases, with 13 bases lying between them. In DNA form, the CDR3 reads TGTGCCAGCAGCCGGAGACCCCACGACACTGAAGCTTTCTTT. Its protein product is CASSRRPHDTEAFF.

The chain has TRBV28 and TRBJ2-7, with no clear D. Trimming took 6 bases from V and 6 from J, leaving 18 bases between them. Germline assignment: CDR1 MDHEN and CDR2 SYDVKM. The CDR3 consists of 14 residues. This CDR3 is CASRRSNQPGEQYF. The CDR3 nucleotides are TGTGCCAGCAGGAGGAGCAACCAACCGGGCGAGCAGTACTTC.

The V and J genes are TRBV15 and TRBJ2-7; D is unresolved. This CDR3 is 15 amino acids long. In germline, CDR1 is LNHNV, CDR2 YYDKDF (reference sequence). V dropped 1 base and J dropped 2 bases, with 12 bases sitting between them. The CDR3 region is CATSRGPDTAYEQYV. The CDR3, as DNA: TGTGCCACCAGCAGAGGTCCAGACACGGCCTACGAGCAGTACGTC.

This sequence joins TRBV20-1 and TRBJ2-4; 9 bases line up with TRBD1. Germline lookup yields CDR1 DFQATT and CDR2 SNEGSKA (reference sequence). CDR3 length equals 19 residues. Trimming at V came to 4 bases and at J to 0 bases, leaving 16 bases not matched to a gene. The CDR3 protein is CSATGTGTTGSLAKNIQYF. DNA for the CDR3: TGCAGTGCTACGGGGACAGGGACTACCGGATCTCTAGCCAAAAACATTCAGTACTTC.

The rearrangement links TRBV29-1 to TRBJ2-7, with TRBD2 matching over 11 bases. The V and J ends lost 7 bases and 3 bases, in that order; junction bases with no gene match: 11. Germline-derived CDR1 and CDR2 are SQVTM and ANQGSEA. There are 15 residues in the CDR3. The CDR3 protein is CSAPLGTSGIYEQYV. The CDR3 DNA sequence: TGCAGCGCCCCGTTAGGGACTAGCGGTATCTACGAGCAGTACGTC.